This TCR beta chain derives from a study of T cells in Graves' hyperthyroidism and ophthalmopathy. Whole-study context: Specimen type is peripheral blood, collected at initial diagnosis prior to any treatment.

Orbital computed tomography and thyroid ultrasound, together with serum TRAb and thyroxine and clinical symptoms, were used for diagnoses. The PBMCs had their origin in approximately 10 ml of fresh peripheral blood. Amplified TCR beta CDR3 regions derived from RNA transcripts. With the HTBI primer set, the TCR CDR3 went through a first round of RT-PCR. TCRdb re-called the multiplex PCR reads through MiXCR, storing one row per CDR3 protein. The data contain 550,000 to 600,000 distinct CDR3 sequences, approximately 15% of them singletons. Germline V gene sequence: CDR1 KGHSH, CDR2 LQKENI. The J segment lost 3 bases and the V segment lost 3 bases, leaving 7 bases of the junction unmatched. The CDR3 has 15 residues. Many counts were recorded for this clonotype.

The source material was blood. The genes are TRBV18 and TRBJ2-7; 8 nucleotides match TRBD1. This clonotype was obtained from a woman under 30 with Graves' ophthalmopathy. CDR3 amino acids: CASSPTGQDFYEQYF. DNA of the CDR3: TGTGCCAGCTCACCGACGGGACAGGACTTCTACGAGCAGTACTTC.